This TCR beta chain was documented in a study of response to subunit inactivated influenza vaccine. Study-wide points: Authors proposed each seasonal influenza vaccination draws in few new T cells.

TCRdb processed the RT-PCR reads anew with MiXCR; each CDR3 protein has one entry. Of about 780,000 distinct CDR3 sequences listed, roughly 20% were seen once; the top ten hold roughly 11%. There are a few counts of this clonotype. Its target is not known. With 3 bases clipped from V and 2 bases from J, the junction kept 5 bases outside the gene matches. Germline assignment: CDR1 DFQATT and CDR2 SNEGSKA (reference sequence). The CDR3 has 14 residues. The chain carries TRBV20-1 and TRBJ1-2; 8 bases agree with TRBD1. Specimen: PBMCs from blood, collected roughly 5 days after vaccination. The receptor was isolated from a man aged 50-59 years who received an inactivated influenza vaccine. CDR3 region: CSARRRDRNYGYTF. CDR3 sequence (DNA): TGCAGTGCTAGGAGGAGGGACAGGAACTATGGCTACACCTTC.